This TCR beta chain was sequenced during a study of prognosis after radiotherapy for stage I lung cancer. The study amplified the TCR beta CDR3 region from genomic DNA. This amplification was carried out by two rounds of multiplex PCR. During first-round PCR, primers specific to each TRBV and TRBJ gene were used. TCRdb processed the multiplex PCR reads anew with MiXCR; each CDR3 protein has one entry. The sample lists around 19,000 distinct CDR3 sequences; approximately 50% were seen once. The V and J ends lost 7 bases and 4 bases respectively, with 27 bases between them. CDR1 and CDR2 (germline): MNHEY, SVGEGT. The CDR3 spans 18 residues.

The receptor comes from a donor of 50 years or more with non-small cell lung cancer. The chain is built from TRBV6-2 or TRBV6-3 and TRBJ2-3; D is possibly TRBD1 (6 bases). Sequenced material: PBMCs, taken before or after stereotactic body radiation therapy (not recorded which). CDR3 protein: CASMTPDSGALLADTQYF. The CDR3 DNA reads TGTGCCAGCATGACTCCAGACTCAGGGGCCCTACTCGCAGATACGCAGTATTTT.